One sample yielded the 17 T cell receptor beta chains listed below, sequenced in a study of CD8+ T cells in alopecia areata. Documented treatment: oral pan-JAK inhibitor, 5-10 mg twice daily. Following extraction, RNA underwent reverse transcription to cDNA, which served as the sequencing template. Libraries were prepared by immunoSEQ multiplex PCR; TCRdb keeps only in-frame clonotypes and omits some of them. This table holds about 190,000 clones, around 60% found once. Sequencing used CD4+ T cells sorted from blood, obtained at week 4, from a patient treated with tofacitinib. The receptors shown here come from a human donor with alopecia areata.

Here the CDR3 reads CASTKRQAAGYEQYF. CDR3 nucleotides: TGTGCCAGCACCAAGAGACAGGCCGCGGGCTACGAGCAGTACTTC. V is TRBV6-5 and J is TRBJ2-7; tentative D call: TRBD1 (6 bases). CDR1 MNHEY and CDR2 SVGAGI come from the germline V gene. The V end lost 7 bases, the J end lost 3 bases, and 19 bases lay between the germline ends. CDR3 length: 15 amino acids.

This chain uses TRBV5-1 with TRBJ2-5, with D possibly being TRBD2 (6 bases). The V end was cut by 1 base, the J end by 4 bases, with 11 bases between. Germline V gives CDR1 SGHRS, CDR2 YFSETQ. The length of the CDR3 is 14 residues. CDR3 coding DNA: TGCGCCAGCAGCTTGAAGTCCGGGAGAGAGACCCAGTACTTC. It specifies CASSLKSGRETQYF. Combining the CDR3 with reference TRBV5-1 and TRBJ2-5 gives the whole variable domain KAGVTQTPRYLIKTRGQQVTLSCSPISGHRSVSWYQQTPGQGLQFLFEYFSETQRNKGNFPGRFSGRQFSNSRSEMNVSTLELGDSALYLCASSLKSGRETQYFGPGTRLLVL.

This CDR3 reads CAWTLTGGLAFF. CDR3 nucleotide sequence: TGTGCCTGGACCTTGACAGGGGGTCTAGCTTTCTTT. The genes are TRBV30 and TRBJ1-1; 9 nucleotides agree with TRBD1. The CDR3 loop spans 12 amino acids. CDR1 is GTSNPN and CDR2 is SVGIG in the germline V gene (reference sequence). J gave up 10 bases and V 4 bases, and 7 bases lay outside the gene matches.

The rearrangement joins TRBV23-1 to TRBJ2-5; D not resolved. TRBV23-1 is labeled an ORF, and its function is uncertain. Trimming cost V 1 base and J 3 bases, with 9 bases left between them. This CDR3 has 14 residues. CDR3 residues: CASSQWQSEETQYF. The CDR3 nucleotides are TGCGCCAGCAGTCAATGGCAGTCTGAAGAGACCCAGTACTTC.

This clone was seen a handful of times. V is TRBV7-2 and J is TRBJ2-3; no clear D. Trimming shortened V by 5 bases and J by 7 bases, and 10 bases separated the two germline ends. This CDR3 is 12 amino acids long. Germline CDR1 is SGHTA and CDR2 is FQGNSA. CDR3 in amino acids: CASSALLYTQYF. CDR3 coding DNA: TGTGCCAGCAGCGCCTTATTGTATACGCAGTATTTT.

The chain employs TRBV7-9 and TRBJ2-3; D is undetermined. The length of the CDR3 is 13 residues. CDR1 and CDR2 from the germline V gene are SEHNR and FQNEAQ (reference sequence). The V gene lost 2 bases and the J gene lost 6 bases, with 9 bases spanning the gap. CDR3: CASSLNLGDTQYF. For the CDR3, the DNA is TGTGCCAGCAGCTTAAATCTTGGGGATACGCAGTATTTT.

CDR3 DNA: TGTGCCAGCAGTCCTAGCGGCTCAGGGGGCGCAGATACGCAGTATTTT. The encoded protein is CASSPSGSGGADTQYF. The V gene is TRBV2, the J gene TRBJ2-3; TRBD1 is a possible D gene (8 bases). Between the trimmed V and J ends, which lost 5 bases and 4 bases, there was a span of 19 bases. The CDR3 totals 16 residues. Looked up from germline, CDR1 is SNHLY and CDR2 is FYNNEI.

The J gene is TRBJ2-1, the V gene TRBV29-1; no definite D call. Germline assignment: CDR1 SQVTM and CDR2 ANQGSEA. There are 13 residues in the CDR3. Trimming pared 0 bases from V and 7 bases from J, leaving 10 bases between. CDR3 DNA: TGCAGCGTTGAAGAACGGGTCCATAATGAGCAGTTCTTC. Protein: CSVEERVHNEQFF.

This CDR3 reads CASSLVAEDTQYF. CDR3 bases: TGCGCCAGCAGCTTGGTGGCAGAAGATACGCAGTATTTT. The gene calls are TRBV5-1 and TRBJ2-3; D gene uncertain. V lost 0 bases, J lost 5 bases, and 7 bases lay in between. Looked up from germline, CDR1 is SGHRS and CDR2 is YFSETQ. There are 13 residues in the CDR3.

This chain joins TRBV14 and TRBJ1-5, with a tentative D call TRBD1 (6 bases). Germline loops: CDR1 SGHDN, CDR2 FVKESK. This CDR3 spans 14 amino acids. V shed 2 bases and J shed 7 bases, with 12 bases lying between them. The CDR3 loop is CASSQSGAGQPQHF. For the CDR3, the DNA is TGTGCCAGCAGCCAATCAGGGGCGGGACAGCCCCAGCATTTT. Full variable domain (remainder filled in from reference TRBV14 and TRBJ1-5): EAGVTQFPSHSVIEKGQTVTLRCDPISGHDNLYWYRRVMGKEIKFLLHFVKESKQDESGMPNNRFLAERTGGTYSTLKVQPAELEDSGVYFCASSQSGAGQPQHFGDGTRLSIL.

This sequence joins TRBV2 and TRBJ2-7; 10 nucleotides agree with TRBD1. The CDR3 runs to 13 residues. Unmatched junction bases numbered 3, after V lost 4 bases and J lost 6 bases. Germline assignment: CDR1 SNHLY and CDR2 FYNNEI. This chain's CDR3 is CASSGDRGSEQYF. Here the CDR3 DNA reads TGTGCCAGCAGTGGGGACAGGGGCAGCGAGCAGTACTTC.

This clone was seen a single time. DNA for the CDR3: TGTGCCATCAGCGCCCGTCAGGGCTACGAGCAGTACTTC. It is translated as CAISARQGYEQYF. This chain links TRBV10-3 with TRBJ2-7; D perhaps matches TRBD1 (5 bases). The V end was cut by 6 bases, the J end by 3 bases, with 12 bases between. Germline V lookup: CDR1 ENHRY, CDR2 SYGVKD. The CDR3 length is 13 residues.

The chain couples TRBV30 to TRBJ2-5, with TRBD2 as a possible D gene (6 bases). Trimming shortened V by 0 bases and J by 0 bases, and 14 bases separated the two germline ends. CDR1 and CDR2 (germline): GTSNPN, SVGIG (reference sequence). This CDR3 is 16 amino acids long. In DNA form, the CDR3 reads TGTGCCTGGAGTGTACGTGGGAGGACGAACCAAGAGACCCAGTACTTC. This codes for CAWSVRGRTNQETQYF.

The genes are TRBV30 and TRBJ1-4, with TRBD1 identical over 9 bases. CDR1 GTSNPN and CDR2 SVGIG come from the germline V gene (reference sequence). The V and J ends lost 4 bases and 5 bases, in that order; junction bases with no gene match: 2. The CDR3 is made up of 13 amino acids. The CDR3 reads CAWKGTGNEKLFF. The CDR3 DNA sequence: TGTGCCTGGAAAGGGACAGGGAATGAAAAACTGTTTTTT. The full variable domain, its missing parts supplied by reference TRBV30 and TRBJ1-4, is SQTIHQWPATLVQPVGSPLSLECTVEGTSNPNLYWYRQAAGRGLQLLFYSVGIGQISSEVPQNLSASRPQDRQFILSSKKLLLSDSGFYLCAWKGTGNEKLFFGSGTQLSVL.

The gene calls are TRBV5-4 and TRBJ2-3; 7 nucleotides align to TRBD2. CDR3 size: 16 residues. Trimming took 4 bases from V and 0 from J; bases not matched to a gene: 8. CDR1 and CDR2 from the germline V gene are SGHNT and YYREEE (reference sequence). The CDR3 region is CASSAPSGTSTDTQYF. As DNA, the CDR3 is TGTGCCAGCAGCGCGCCTAGCGGCACTAGCACAGATACGCAGTATTTT. The entire variable domain, with the rest obtained from reference TRBV5-4 and TRBJ2-3, is as follows: ETGVTQSPTHLIKTRGQQVTLRCSSQSGHNTVSWYQQALGQGPQFIFQYYREEENGRGNFPPRFSGLQFPNYSSELNVNALELDDSALYLCASSAPSGTSTDTQYFGPGTRLTVL.

Note on this clone: The germline gene is not matched at one end of the junction; a read error may be the cause. The J gene is TRBJ2-3, the V gene TRBV9, with 7 bases matching TRBD2. Germline assignment: CDR1 SGDLS and CDR2 YYNGEE. The CDR3 is made up of 14 amino acids. The CDR3 nucleotides read TGTTCCAGCAGCCTACGGGAGGTCTCAGATACGCAGTATTTT. Translated, it gives CSSSLREVSDTQYF. The whole variable domain, remainder taken from reference TRBV9 and TRBJ2-3, is DSGVTQTPKHLITATGQRVTLRCSPRSGDLSVYWYQQSLDQGLQFLIQYYNGEERAKGNILERFSAQQFPDLHSELNLSSLELGDSALYFCSSSLREVSDTQYFGPGTRLTVL.

The rearrangement links TRBV7-9 to TRBJ2-1; 7 bases agree with TRBD2. The V segment lost 5 bases and the J segment 4 bases; nucleotides outside the gene matches: 11. The CDR3 spans 16 residues. The V gene's germline CDR1 is SEHNR and CDR2 FQNEAQ (reference sequence). Here the CDR3 DNA reads TGTGCCAGCAGCCTCACGGCGGGACTACCGTACAATGAGCAGTTCTTC. This translates into CASSLTAGLPYNEQFF.